Below are 12 T cell receptor beta chains sequenced from a single sample in a study of regulatory T cells in long-lasting Graves disease. Building the TCR beta libraries relied on iRepertoire HTBI primers, and CDR3 regions underwent Arm-PCR. TCRdb redid the calling of the multiplex PCR reads with MiXCR, one entry per CDR3 protein. The sample includes 440,000 or so distinct CDR3 sequences, roughly 15% of them seen just once. As to time point: newly diagnosed GD, antithyroid drugs for less than 3 months. Isolated PBMC RNA provided the starting material for the TCR library. This sample also belongs to another study, concerning T cells in Graves' hyperthyroidism and ophthalmopathy.

The input for sequencing was peripheral blood mononuclear cells (PBMCs), taken at new diagnosis, from a patient treated with antithyroid drugs. The receptors stem from a woman aged 25 to 39 with Graves disease.

This clonotype was detected many times. The chain combines TRBV7-2 with TRBJ2-3, with 13 bases aligning to TRBD2. The CDR3 runs to 16 residues. Germline V gene lookup returns CDR1 SGHTA and CDR2 FQGNSA. V shed 5 bases and J 4 bases; nucleotides not matched to a gene: 6. Written as DNA, the CDR3 is TGTGCCAGCAGCACCCGACTAGCGGGAGGTTCAGATACGCAGTATTTT. It codes for CASSTRLAGGSDTQYF.

This clonotype was seen many times. CDR3 region: CASSQAVVGLDEQFF. The CDR3 nucleotides are TGTGCCAGCAGCCAAGCTGTCGTAGGTCTCGATGAGCAGTTCTTC. The rearrangement links TRBV3-1 to TRBJ2-1, with D uncertain. Germline V gene data show CDR1 as LGHDT and CDR2 as YNNKEL (reference sequence). V lost 1 base and J 8 bases, leaving 15 bases between the germline ends. The CDR3 has 15 amino acids.

This clonotype was counted at least ten times. This CDR3 reads CASSFVMADTGELFF. The CDR3 bases are TGTGCCAGCAGTTTCGTCATGGCGGACACCGGGGAGCTGTTTTTT. The gene calls are TRBV27 and TRBJ2-2; D uncertain. Germline CDR1 reads MNHEY; CDR2 reads SMNVEV (reference sequence). The CDR3 has 15 amino acids. The ends were cut back, 3 bases at V and 3 bases at J, with 11 bases in the middle.

This clonotype was counted ten times or more. This chain joins TRBV20-1 and TRBJ1-4; D remains unclear. V was cut by 0 bases and J by 6 bases, with 11 bases left in between. Germline assignment: CDR1 DFQATT and CDR2 SNEGSKA (reference sequence). This CDR3 contains 14 residues. The CDR3 region is CSARDPRSYEKLFF. The CDR3 DNA reads TGCAGTGCTAGAGATCCTCGGTCCTATGAAAAACTGTTTTTT.

This clonotype was detected many times. The chain links TRBV6-1 to TRBJ2-2, with TRBD1 as a possible D gene (6 bases). Germline-derived CDR1 and CDR2 are MNHNS and SASEGT. V dropped 2 bases and J dropped 6 bases, with 22 bases sitting between them. The CDR3 runs to 18 residues. CDR3 amino acids: CASSEQTGTWGYAGELFF. As DNA, the CDR3 is TGTGCCAGCAGTGAACAAACCGGGACATGGGGTTATGCCGGGGAGCTGTTTTTT.

This clonotype was seen many times. The chain is built from TRBV5-1 and TRBJ2-7; tentatively, D is TRBD1 or TRBD2 (5 bases each). Germline V CDR1 and CDR2: SGHRS, YFSETQ. The germline V and J ends were trimmed by 5 bases and 2 bases, with 11 bases remaining between them. The CDR3 is made up of 13 amino acids. The CDR3, as DNA: TGCGCCAGCAGTGACTCGGGACCCTACGAGCAGTACTTC. The encoded protein is CASSDSGPYEQYF.

The sample holds many counts of this clonotype. This sequence joins TRBV30 and TRBJ1-1, with no clear D. Germline CDR1 GTSNPN, CDR2 SVGIG (reference sequence). The CDR3 extends over 14 amino acids. Trimming took off 4 bases at V and 2 bases at J, with 14 bases between the two ends. The CDR3 nucleotides read TGTGCCTGGACCTATTACAGTTTTAACACTGAAGCTTTCTTT. Its protein is CAWTYYSFNTEAFF.

This sequence joins TRBV20-1 and TRBJ2-7, with D possibly matching TRBD1 (6 bases). This CDR3 spans 15 amino acids. Germline V gene data show CDR1 as DFQATT and CDR2 as SNEGSKA (reference sequence). Trimming took 1 base from V and 3 from J, leaving 16 bases between them. The CDR3 DNA is TGCAGTGCTAGAGGGGCAGGGGACATAGACTACGAGCAGTACTTC. Amino acids: CSARGAGDIDYEQYF.

This clonotype showed up many times. This chain uses TRBV18 with TRBJ2-3; 9 bases agree with TRBD1. The CDR3 runs to 18 residues. Germline CDR1 and CDR2: KGHSH and LQKENI. V lost 3 bases and J lost 0; bases outside the gene matches: 10. The CDR3 sequence is CASSPLSGQGLSTDTQYF. The CDR3 DNA reads TGTGCCAGCTCACCGCTGTCGGGACAGGGATTAAGCACAGATACGCAGTATTTT.

The chain uses TRBV7-9 and TRBJ2-5, with 9 bases lining up with TRBD2. CDR3 length: 17 residues. V shed 2 bases and J 3 bases; nucleotides not matched to a gene: 10. Germline CDR1 reads SEHNR; CDR2 reads FQNEAQ (reference sequence). The CDR3 coding sequence is TGTGCCAGCAGCTTAATCCGGGTAGCGGGAGAGAAAGAGACCCAGTACTTC. Protein product: CASSLIRVAGEKETQYF.

This clonotype appeared a few times. The V call is TRBV18, the J call TRBJ1-2; TRBD1 matches 9 bases. With 5 bases clipped from V and 4 bases from J, the junction kept 14 bases outside the gene matches. Germline V gene data show CDR1 as KGHSH and CDR2 as LQKENI. The CDR3 spans 17 residues. The CDR3 nucleotides are TGTGCCAGCTCATCATGGGATCGGACAGGGGCTGGCTATGGCTACACCTTC. Its protein is CASSSWDRTGAGYGYTF.

In the case of this clonotype: With a much larger clone just one base away, this may be a read error. The chain couples TRBV28 to TRBJ1-1; possible D gene TRBD1, 5 bases. The CDR3 is 15 amino acids. V shed 4 bases and J shed 6 bases, with 18 bases lying between them. The germline V gene encodes CDR1 MDHEN and CDR2 SYDVKM. The CDR3 bases are TGTGCCAGCAGTTCCAAGATAGGGGTAATTGCTGAAGCTTTCTTT. This sequence encodes CASSSKIGVIAEAFF.